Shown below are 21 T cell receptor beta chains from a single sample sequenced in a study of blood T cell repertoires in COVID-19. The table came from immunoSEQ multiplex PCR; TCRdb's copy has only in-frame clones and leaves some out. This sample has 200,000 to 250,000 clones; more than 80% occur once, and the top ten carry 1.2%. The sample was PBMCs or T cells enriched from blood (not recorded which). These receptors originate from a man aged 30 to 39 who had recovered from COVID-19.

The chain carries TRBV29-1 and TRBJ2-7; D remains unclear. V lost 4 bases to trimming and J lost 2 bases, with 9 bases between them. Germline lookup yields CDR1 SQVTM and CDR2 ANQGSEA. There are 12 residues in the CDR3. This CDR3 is CSVGAETYEQYF. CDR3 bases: TGCAGCGTTGGGGCAGAGACCTACGAGCAGTACTTC.

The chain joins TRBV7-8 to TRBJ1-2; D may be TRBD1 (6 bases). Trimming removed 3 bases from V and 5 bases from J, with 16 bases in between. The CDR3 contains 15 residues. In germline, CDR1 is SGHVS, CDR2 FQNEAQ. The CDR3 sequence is CASSLDRPTIYGYTF. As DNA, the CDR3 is TGTGCCAGCAGCTTGGACAGACCAACCATATATGGCTACACCTTC.

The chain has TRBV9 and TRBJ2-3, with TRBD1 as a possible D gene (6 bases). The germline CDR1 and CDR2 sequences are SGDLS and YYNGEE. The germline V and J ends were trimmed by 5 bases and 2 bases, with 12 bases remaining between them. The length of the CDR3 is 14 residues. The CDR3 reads CASSPRGSTDTQYF. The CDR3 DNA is TGTGCCAGCAGTCCGAGGGGGTCCACAGATACGCAGTATTTT.

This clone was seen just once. The CDR3 loop is CASSPTGTTAEAFF. CDR3 nucleotide sequence: TGCGCCAGCAGCCCAACCGGGACAACTGCTGAAGCTTTCTTT. The genes are TRBV4-1 and TRBJ1-1, with D possibly matching TRBD1 (6 bases). The CDR3 runs to 14 residues. Germline V gene data show CDR1 as MGHRA and CDR2 as YSYEKL. Trimming removed 4 bases at V and 6 bases at J, with 15 bases between.

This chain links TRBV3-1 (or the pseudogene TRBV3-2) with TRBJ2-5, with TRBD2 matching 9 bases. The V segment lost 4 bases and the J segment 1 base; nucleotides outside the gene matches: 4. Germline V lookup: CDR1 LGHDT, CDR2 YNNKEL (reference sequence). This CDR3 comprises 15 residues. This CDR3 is CASSRSSGAQETQYF. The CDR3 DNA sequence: TGTGCCAGCAGCCGGTCTAGCGGGGCCCAAGAGACCCAGTACTTC.

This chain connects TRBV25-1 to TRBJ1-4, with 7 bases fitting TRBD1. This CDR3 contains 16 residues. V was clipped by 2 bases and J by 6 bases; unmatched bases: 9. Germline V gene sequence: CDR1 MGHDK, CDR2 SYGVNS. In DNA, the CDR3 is TGTGCCAGCAGTGAAAGATTAGGGGACAGCGATGAAAAACTGTTTTTT. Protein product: CASSERLGDSDEKLFF.

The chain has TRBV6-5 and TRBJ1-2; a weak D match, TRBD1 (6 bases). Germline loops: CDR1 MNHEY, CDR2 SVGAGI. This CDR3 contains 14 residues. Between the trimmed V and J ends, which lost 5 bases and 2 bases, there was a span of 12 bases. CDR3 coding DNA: TGTGCCAGCAGTAAAACAGGGAACAACTATGGCTACACCTTC. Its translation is CASSKTGNNYGYTF.

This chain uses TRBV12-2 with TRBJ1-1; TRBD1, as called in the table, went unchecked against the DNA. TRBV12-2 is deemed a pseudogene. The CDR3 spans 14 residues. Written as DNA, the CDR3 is TGTGCAAGTCGCTCCTCTCAGGCGAACACTGAAGCTTTCTTT. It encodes CASRSSQANTEAFF.

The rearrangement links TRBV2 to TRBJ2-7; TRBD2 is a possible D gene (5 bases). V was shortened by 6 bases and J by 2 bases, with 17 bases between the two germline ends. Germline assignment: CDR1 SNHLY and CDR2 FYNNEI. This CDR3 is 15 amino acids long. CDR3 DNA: TGTGCCAGCAGAGCGAGGACTGAAGGAGCCTACGAGCAGTACTTC. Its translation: CASRARTEGAYEQYF.

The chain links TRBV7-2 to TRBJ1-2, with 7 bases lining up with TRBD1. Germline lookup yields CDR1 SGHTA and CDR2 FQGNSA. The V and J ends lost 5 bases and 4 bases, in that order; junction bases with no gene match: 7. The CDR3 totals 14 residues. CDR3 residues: CASSAGTASYGYTF. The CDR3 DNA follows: TGTGCCAGCAGCGCAGGGACAGCCTCCTATGGCTACACCTTC. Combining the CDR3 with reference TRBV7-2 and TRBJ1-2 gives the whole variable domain GAGVSQSPSNKVTEKGKDVELRCDPISGHTALYWYRQSLGQGLEFLIYFQGNSAPDKSGLPSDRFSAERTGGSVSTLTIQRTQQEDSAVYLCASSAGTASYGYTFGSGTRLTVV.

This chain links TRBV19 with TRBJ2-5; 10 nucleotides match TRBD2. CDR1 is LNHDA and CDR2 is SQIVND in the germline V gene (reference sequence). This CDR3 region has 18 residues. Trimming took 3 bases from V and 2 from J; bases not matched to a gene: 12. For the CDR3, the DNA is TGTGCCAGTAGTATGGAGGCTAGCGGGGGCTTGATTCAAGAGACCCAGTACTTC. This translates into CASSMEASGGLIQETQYF.

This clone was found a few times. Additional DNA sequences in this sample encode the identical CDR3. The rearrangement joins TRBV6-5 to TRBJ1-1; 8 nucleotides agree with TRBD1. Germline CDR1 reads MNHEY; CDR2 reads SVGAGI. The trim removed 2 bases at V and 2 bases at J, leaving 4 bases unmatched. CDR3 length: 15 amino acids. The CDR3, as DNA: TGTGCCAGCAGTTACCGCGGACAGGGCAACACTGAAGCTTTCTTT. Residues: CASSYRGQGNTEAFF.

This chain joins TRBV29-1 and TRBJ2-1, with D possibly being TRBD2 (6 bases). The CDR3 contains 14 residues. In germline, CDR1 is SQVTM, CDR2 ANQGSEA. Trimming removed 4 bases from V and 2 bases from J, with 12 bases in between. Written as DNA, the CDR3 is TGCAGCGTTGTACCCCAGCGGGCCTACAATGAGCAGTTCTTC. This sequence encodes CSVVPQRAYNEQFF.

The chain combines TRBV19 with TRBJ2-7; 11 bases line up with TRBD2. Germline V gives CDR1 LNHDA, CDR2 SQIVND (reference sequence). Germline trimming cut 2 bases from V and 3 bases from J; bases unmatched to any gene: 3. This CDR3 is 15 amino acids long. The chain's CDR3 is CASSILAGGVYEQYF. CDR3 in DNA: TGTGCCAGTAGTATACTAGCGGGGGGTGTCTACGAGCAGTACTTC.

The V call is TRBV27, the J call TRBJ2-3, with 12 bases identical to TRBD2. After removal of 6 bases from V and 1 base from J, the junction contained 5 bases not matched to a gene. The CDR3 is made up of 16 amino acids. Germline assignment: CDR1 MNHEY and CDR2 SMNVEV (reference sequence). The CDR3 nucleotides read TGTGCCAGCAGACCTAGGACTAGCGGGGGCACAGATACGCAGTATTTT. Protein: CASRPRTSGGTDTQYF.

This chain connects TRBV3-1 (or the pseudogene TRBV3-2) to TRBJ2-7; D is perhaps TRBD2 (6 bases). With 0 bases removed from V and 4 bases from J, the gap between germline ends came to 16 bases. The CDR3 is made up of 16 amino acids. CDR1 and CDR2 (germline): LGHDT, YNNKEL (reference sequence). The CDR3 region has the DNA TGTGCCAGCAGCCAAGATTTATGGGGGGTGTCTTACGAGCAGTACTTC. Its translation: CASSQDLWGVSYEQYF.

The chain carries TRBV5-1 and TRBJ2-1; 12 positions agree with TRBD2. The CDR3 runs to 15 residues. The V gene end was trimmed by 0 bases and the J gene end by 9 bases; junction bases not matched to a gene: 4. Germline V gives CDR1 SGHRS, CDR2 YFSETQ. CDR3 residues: CASSLGLAGVREQFF. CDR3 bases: TGCGCCAGCAGCTTGGGACTAGCGGGAGTGCGTGAGCAGTTCTTC.

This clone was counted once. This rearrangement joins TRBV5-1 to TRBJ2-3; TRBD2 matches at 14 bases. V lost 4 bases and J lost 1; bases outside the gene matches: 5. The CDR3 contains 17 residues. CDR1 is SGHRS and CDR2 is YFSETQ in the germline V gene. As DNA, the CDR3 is TGCGCCAGCAGCAGGGGACTAGCGGGGGTGGGCACAGATACGCAGTATTTT. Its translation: CASSRGLAGVGTDTQYF.

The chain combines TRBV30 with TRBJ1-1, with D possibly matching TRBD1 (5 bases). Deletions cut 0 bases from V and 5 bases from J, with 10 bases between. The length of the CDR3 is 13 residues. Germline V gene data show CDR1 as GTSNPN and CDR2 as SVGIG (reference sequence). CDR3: CAWSVRGRTEAFF. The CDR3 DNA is TGTGCCTGGAGTGTTCGGGGGAGGACTGAAGCTTTCTTT.

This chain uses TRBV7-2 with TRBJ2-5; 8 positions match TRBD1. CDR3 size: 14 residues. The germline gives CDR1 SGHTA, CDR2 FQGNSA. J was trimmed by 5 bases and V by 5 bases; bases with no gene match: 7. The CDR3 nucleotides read TGTGCCAGCAGCCCAAGGACAGGGCGGGAGACCCAGTACTTC. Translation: CASSPRTGRETQYF. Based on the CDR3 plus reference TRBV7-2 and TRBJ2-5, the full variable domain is GAGVSQSPSNKVTEKGKDVELRCDPISGHTALYWYRQSLGQGLEFLIYFQGNSAPDKSGLPSDRFSAERTGGSVSTLTIQRTQQEDSAVYLCASSPRTGRETQYFGPGTRLLVL.

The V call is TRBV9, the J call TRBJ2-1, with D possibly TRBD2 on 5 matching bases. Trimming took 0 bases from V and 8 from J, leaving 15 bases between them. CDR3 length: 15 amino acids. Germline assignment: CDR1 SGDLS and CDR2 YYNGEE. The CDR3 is CASSVAGSLLYEQFF. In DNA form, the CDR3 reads TGTGCCAGCAGCGTAGCGGGGAGCCTTTTGTATGAGCAGTTCTTC.